The sequence of this T cell receptor beta chain was determined in a study of T cell changes during pregnancy in multiple sclerosis. Measured with immunoSEQ multiplex PCR; TCRdb has only the in-frame clones, and not every one. The sample consists of tens of thousands of clones, 75% to 90% of them appearing once. Germline V gene sequence: CDR1 MGHRA, CDR2 YSYEKL. V lost 3 bases and J lost 3; bases outside the gene matches: 7. The CDR3 totals 16 residues. The chain is built from TRBV4-1 and TRBJ1-4, with 7 bases matching TRBD1. Sequenced material: CD8+ T cells from peripheral blood mononuclear cells, taken in the second trimester of pregnancy. The TCR sequence derives from a female donor with multiple sclerosis, enrolled in a pregnancy study. The CDR3 loop is CASSQYSGGSNEKLFF. The CDR3 coding sequence is TGCGCCAGCAGCCAGTACTCAGGGGGTTCTAATGAAAAACTGTTTTTT.